A single T cell receptor (beta chain) is shown here with its context. The data were obtained in a study of blood T cell repertoires in COVID-19. Clones were read by immunoSEQ multiplex PCR, and TCRdb kept only the in-frame ones, dropping some. The sample consists of approximately 100,000 clones, over 75% of them appearing once. CDR1 LNHDA and CDR2 SQIVND come from the germline V gene (reference sequence). The CDR3 runs 18 residues. V lost 4 bases to trimming and J lost 4 bases; unmatched junction nucleotides: 17. The receptor comes from a man aged 60 to 69 with acute or convalescent COVID-19. V is TRBV19 and J is TRBJ2-7; 9 bases line up with TRBD2. Sequenced input: peripheral blood. This CDR3 reads CASSRQHNSGSWQYEQYF. As DNA, the CDR3 is TGTGCCAGTAGTAGACAGCACAATAGCGGGAGCTGGCAATACGAGCAGTACTTC.